Below, 21 T cell receptor delta chains from the same sample are listed, as sequenced in a study of γδ T cells in repeated Plasmodium falciparum infection. Bulk repertoires came from Vgamma9/Vdelta2+ or Vdelta2-negative gammadelta T cells flow-sorted from PBMC. TCRdb processed the multiplex PCR reads again with the CATT caller. The sample lists tens of thousands of delta-chain clones, about 1.5% occurring once. The sequenced sample consisted of gamma-delta T cells from blood. These receptors all stem from a pool of human donors (malaria-infected and uninfected, not separated).

This clone was counted at least ten times. With only one base between it and a far larger clone, this is likely a read error. This sample also contains other DNA sequences that code for the same CDR3. The V and J genes are TRDV1 and TRDJ2; possibly TRDD3 for D (7 bases). In the absence of a J gene in TCRdb, the DNA was matched to germline to assign it here. The CDR3 has 24 residues. Germline lookup yields CDR1 TSWWSYY and CDR2 QGS. Between the trimmed V and J ends, which lost 0 bases and 0 bases, there was a span of 32 bases. The chain's CDR3 is CALGELAPILPLLWGDTLTAQLFF. CDR3 sequence (DNA): TGTGCTCTTGGGGAACTAGCCCCAATCCTTCCCCTCCTCTGGGGGGACACTTTGACAGCACAACTCTTCTTT.

This clone was found a few times. This DNA's translation differs at residue 6 from TCRdb's protein, which comes from a much larger clone; a read error is likely, and the protein shown is translated from the DNA. This chain's CDR3 is CAFYDVGHPTLGDTMATDKLIF. As DNA, the CDR3 is TGTGCCTTTTATGACGTGGGGCACCCTACACTGGGGGATACTATGGCCACCGATAAACTCATCTTT. The V call is TRDV3, the J call TRDJ1; TRDD3 matches 12 bases. V trimming: 2 bases; J trimming: 1 base; junction bases outside the gene matches: 26. This CDR3 is built from 22 residues. In germline, CDR1 is TVYSNPD, CDR2 GDNSRS (reference sequence).

This clone was seen a few times. TCRdb records a much larger clone's protein for this DNA, with a difference at residue 8 that likely arises from a read error; the protein given is the translation of the DNA. Here the CDR3 reads CALGDQRGDLTAQLFF. The CDR3 DNA is TGTGCTCTTGGGGACCAGAGGGGGGATTTGACAGCACAACTCTTCTTT. The chain uses TRDV1 and TRDJ2; a weak D match, TRDD3 (6 bases). From germline, CDR1 is TSWWSYY and CDR2 QGS. Trimming left V 3 bases short and J 1 base short, with 12 bases between. The CDR3 covers 16 residues.

There are many counts of this clone. The J gene is TRDJ1, the V gene TRDV1; 13 nucleotides agree with TRDD3. TCRdb supplies no J gene; here it was assigned by aligning the nucleotide sequence to germline. The CDR3 loop spans 19 amino acids. V lost 5 bases, J lost 2 bases, and 14 bases stayed unmatched. Germline V gene data show CDR1 as TSWWSYY and CDR2 as QGS. CDR3: CALGTLRLLGDTGTDKLIF. The CDR3 DNA sequence: TGTGCTCTTGGGACACTACGGCTACTGGGGGATACGGGGACCGATAAACTCATCTTT.

This clone was recorded many times. The amino acid sequence in TCRdb belongs to a much larger clone and departs from this DNA's translation at residue 3, likely a sequencing read error; the sequence shown is translated from the DNA. The DNA for the CDR3 is TGTGCTTTTGGGGTATCCTTCCTACCGTACTGGGGGGAGTACACCGATAAACTCATCTTT. Protein sequence: CAFGVSFLPYWGEYTDKLIF. The genes are TRDV1 and TRDJ1, with a weak D call TRDD2 (9 bases). No J gene was available from TCRdb, and it was assigned here by a germline match of the DNA. This CDR3 spans 20 amino acids. Germline assignment: CDR1 TSWWSYY and CDR2 QGS.

This clone came up many times. This same CDR3 is encoded by further DNA sequences in the sample. This chain links TRDV3 with TRDJ1; a possible D gene is TRDD2 (6 bases). V was pared by 0 bases and J by 8 bases, with 22 bases between. The CDR3 loop spans 15 amino acids. In germline, CDR1 is TVYSNPD, CDR2 GDNSRS (reference sequence). The CDR3 protein is CAFSSFRPGRAKLIF. Here the CDR3 DNA reads TGTGCCTTTAGTTCCTTCCGTCCTGGGAGGGCAAAACTCATCTTT.

Comments on this clone: TCRdb lists the protein of a much larger clone for this DNA, which differs at residue 9, so this is likely a read error; the protein given here is translated from the DNA itself. The rearrangement links TRDV1 to TRDJ1; TRDD3 matches at 8 bases. The CDR3 has 19 residues. Unmatched junction bases numbered 18, after V lost 3 bases and J lost 3 bases. Germline loops: CDR1 TSWWSYY, CDR2 QGS. CDR3 residues: CALGELTSSRGIYADKLIF. DNA of the CDR3: TGTGCTCTTGGGGAGCTGACTTCCTCCAGGGGGATATACGCCGATAAACTCATCTTT.

As concerns this clone: It is likely a read error: a sequence one base away is far more abundant. The DNA is left out, because the CDR3 cannot be placed on it with certainty; the CDR3 is given as TCRdb lists it. Here the V gene is TRDV1, but the J gene went uncalled; TRDD3 is the table's D call and was not checked against the DNA. The CDR3 is 19 residues long, ends included. Germline V gene data show CDR1 as TSWWSYY and CDR2 as QGS. CDR3 residues: CALGERVIFRRTGDWELIF.

On this clone itself: The protein held in TCRdb is that of a much larger clone and does not match this DNA's translation at residue 11, likely because of a read error; the protein shown is translated from the DNA. The V and J genes are TRDV2 and TRDJ1; TRDD3 aligns across 9 bases. Because TCRdb records no J gene, it was assigned here through a match of the DNA to germline. The germline gives CDR1 GEAIGNYY, CDR2 EKD. Germline trimming cut 0 bases from V and 4 bases from J; bases unmatched to any gene: 17. The CDR3 has 19 amino acids. CDR3 in amino acids: CACDTGGTGGHKEGDKLIF. CDR3 coding DNA: TGTGCCTGTGACACCGGTGGTACTGGGGGACATAAGGAGGGCGATAAACTCATCTTT.

This clone came up a few times. The protein TCRdb gives is from a much larger clone and does not agree with this DNA's translation at residue 18, likely a read error; the protein shown here comes from the DNA. The V call is TRDV1, the J call TRDJ1; 9 bases match TRDD3. TCRdb is silent on the J gene; assignment here came from matching the DNA to germline. The V gene's germline CDR1 is TSWWSYY and CDR2 QGS. CDR3 length: 21 amino acids. The CDR3 here is CALGGLRGDTQKLLYTDRLIF. In DNA form, the CDR3 reads TGTGCTCTTGGGGGACTCCGGGGGGATACACAGAAACTCTTGTACACCGATAGACTCATCTTT.

This clone was seen ten or more times. V is TRDV1 and J is TRDJ1; TRDD3 matches at 11 bases. Germline-derived CDR1 and CDR2 are TSWWSYY and QGS. After removal of 4 bases from V and 1 base from J, the junction contained 29 bases not matched to a gene. The CDR3 has 24 amino acids. As DNA, the CDR3 is TGTGCTCTTGGGGTACCTCGGGCCTTCTTAACCGACTATGGGGGATACGCGGGCACCGATAAACTCATCTTT. Amino acid sequence: CALGVPRAFLTDYGGYAGTDKLIF.

This clone was counted between two and nine times. With only one base between it and a far larger clone, this is likely a read error. This specimen includes other DNA sequences encoding the same CDR3. The chain is built from TRDV2 and TRDJ1, with 13 bases that match TRDD3. TCRdb does not report a J gene; here it was assigned by matching the DNA to germline references. This CDR3 has 17 residues. The V and J ends lost 0 bases and 6 bases, in that order; junction bases with no gene match: 9. CDR1 and CDR2 (germline): GEAIGNYY, EKD. CDR3 nucleotide sequence: TGTGCCTGTGACACCTTTACTGGGGGATACGCGGTCTATAAACTCATCTTT. It codes for CACDTFTGGYAVYKLIF.

This clone was counted many times. The sample carries other DNA sequences with the same CDR3. V usage is TRDV1 and J usage is TRDJ1, with TRDD2 as a possible D gene (7 bases). The CDR3 is 19 residues long. The germline V gene has CDR1 TSWWSYY and CDR2 QGS. V was pared by 5 bases and J by 0 bases, with 25 bases between. DNA of the CDR3: TGTGCTCTTGGGCCCCGTACACCTTCCTTCTGGGGATACACCGATAAACTCATCTTT. Encoded protein: CALGPRTPSFWGYTDKLIF.

This clone was seen only a few times. TCRdb's entry gives the protein of a much larger clone, which mismatches this DNA's translation at residue 5, likely from a read error; the protein reported here is translated from the DNA. This chain joins TRDV2 and TRDJ3, with 8 bases identical to TRDD3. TCRdb lists no J gene, so it was determined here by aligning the DNA to germline. The CDR3 length is 19 residues. From germline, CDR1 is GEAIGNYY and CDR2 EKD. Germline trimming cut 3 bases from V and 0 bases from J; bases unmatched to any gene: 9. The DNA for the CDR3 is TGTGCCTGTGACGCCTTACTGGGGGTCTACTCCTGGGACACCCGACAGATGTTTTTC. Protein sequence: CACDALLGVYSWDTRQMFF.

This clone was detected ten times or more. V gene TRDV1 combines with J gene TRDJ3; 9 bases are shared with TRDD3. Because TCRdb records no J gene, it was assigned here through a match of the DNA to germline. The CDR3 contains 22 residues. The germline CDR1 and CDR2 sequences are TSWWSYY and QGS. The ends lost 3 bases at V and 0 bases at J; junction bases unmatched: 15. CDR3 DNA sequence: TGTGCTCTTGGGGAGGGCCTTCCGTACTGGGGGACGAGCTCCTGGGACACCCGACAGATGTTTTTC. Amino acids: CALGEGLPYWGTSSWDTRQMFF.

As concerns this clone: TCRdb's protein for this DNA is that of a much larger clone and differs from the translation at residue 4, likely a read error; the protein shown is the DNA translation. This chain joins TRDV2 and TRDJ1; TRDD3 matches at 13 bases. Matching the DNA to germline supplied the J gene, which TCRdb does not give. The CDR3 covers 19 residues. With 5 bases clipped from V and 0 bases from J, the junction kept 14 bases outside the gene matches. Germline values: CDR1 GEAIGNYY, CDR2 EKD. CDR3 coding DNA: TGTGCCTGTGTCGATTTACTGGGGGATACGCCCGCGTACACCGATAAACTCATCTTT. Translation: CACVDLLGDTPAYTDKLIF.

The table lists this clone with many counts. A far more abundant clone sits one base away, making this likely a read error. Other DNA sequences within the sample encode an identical CDR3. The chain recombines TRDV1 with TRDJ1; maybe TRDD3 (6 bases). The V gene's germline CDR1 is TSWWSYY and CDR2 QGS. The CDR3 has 18 amino acids. CDR3 protein: CALGELRGLGLHTDKLIF. The CDR3 region has the DNA TGTGCTCTTGGGGAACTAAGAGGACTGGGTCTCCACACCGATAAGCTCATCTTT.

On this clone itself: TCRdb has a much larger clone's protein, which differs at residue 13 from the translation of this DNA, likely because of a read error; what is shown is the protein translated from the DNA. V and J are TRDV1 and TRDJ1, with 8 bases identical to TRDD3. Here the J gene came from matching the DNA to germline, since TCRdb omits it. The CDR3 is 19 amino acids. With 0 bases clipped from V and 6 bases from J, the junction kept 18 bases outside the gene matches. Germline V gene sequence: CDR1 TSWWSYY, CDR2 QGS. CDR3 sequence reads: CALGELGPSLLGGKHKLIF. The CDR3 nucleotides read TGTGCTCTTGGGGAACTAGGACCTTCTTTACTGGGGGGTAAGCATAAACTCATCTTT.

This clone was found a few times. The protein that TCRdb holds for this DNA derives from a much larger clone and differs from the translated DNA at residue 8, which likely indicates a read error; the protein shown here is translated from the DNA. V gene TRDV1 combines with J gene TRDJ1; D is unresolved. The J gene is not listed in TCRdb, so it was assigned here from a DNA match to germline. Germline V gives CDR1 TSWWSYY, CDR2 QGS. The CDR3 is 15 residues long. V lost 3 bases to trimming and J lost 4 bases, with 15 bases between them. The CDR3 reads CALGEPLSLFDKLIF. In nucleotides, the CDR3 is TGTGCTCTTGGGGAGCCCCTTAGCCTGTTCGATAAACTCATCTTT.

As to this clone: TCRdb attributes to this sequence the protein of a much larger clone, which differs from the DNA translation at residue 7; a read error is likely, and the protein displayed is translated from the DNA. This chain connects TRDV1 to TRDJ1; 11 bases map to TRDD3. No J segment appears in TCRdb, so it was assigned here by matching the sequence to germline. There are 25 residues in the CDR3. The V gene's germline CDR1 is TSWWSYY and CDR2 QGS. Losses at the gene ends were 1 base for V and 0 bases for J; bases not matched to a gene: 28. CDR3 region: CALGERGIRYPIVGDTFGYTDKLIF. The CDR3 DNA is TGTGCTCTTGGGGAACGAGGTATCAGGTACCCCATTGTGGGGGATACGTTCGGGTACACCGATAAACTCATCTTT.

Note on this clone: A far larger clone differs by one base, so this is likely a read error. This CDR3 is also generated by other DNA sequences in the sample. The chain joins TRDV2 to TRDJ2; 9 bases match TRDD3. Here the J gene came from matching the DNA to germline, since TCRdb omits it. After removal of 4 bases from V and 5 bases from J, the junction contained 7 bases not matched to a gene. The CDR3 is made up of 15 amino acids. Germline V CDR1 and CDR2: GEAIGNYY, EKD. The CDR3 sequence: CACDPLLGDTAQLFF. For the CDR3, the DNA is TGTGCCTGTGATCCCTTGCTGGGGGATACAGCACAACTCTTCTTT.